Reported below is one T cell receptor (beta chain). The antigen is not known. This entry comes from a study of neoadjuvant anti-PD-1 for oral cavity cancer. Turning to the study itself: Non-progressing patients received a fourth nivolumab dose near day 43, then surgery on days 50-56. Study outcomes and limitations: Higher pretreatment blood Treg/Th17 ratios correlated with higher pretreatment blood and lower post-treatment tumor TCRbeta clonality. PBMC Gini-index clonality exceeded responders' in non-responders post-nivolumab.

CDR3 size: 15 residues. V dropped 5 bases and J dropped 1; count of bases not matched to a gene: 6. CDR1 and CDR2 from the germline V gene are MDHEN and SYDVKM. Clones were sequenced by immunoSEQ multiplex PCR, and TCRdb holds only the in-frame ones, with some missing. The sample carries some 14,000 clones, about 73% recorded once. Patients had newly diagnosed, untreated stage II-IVA oral cavity squamous cell carcinoma. The receptor comes from a person aged 40 to 85 with oral cavity squamous cell carcinoma. This material consisted of PBMCs, taken before nivolumab (anti-PD-1) treatment. The V gene is TRBV28, the J gene TRBJ2-7, with TRBD1 identical over 9 bases. The CDR3 loop is CASSPPGQGSYEQYF. CDR3 DNA sequence: TGTGCCAGCAGTCCGCCGGGACAGGGATCCTACGAGCAGTACTTC.